The sequence of this T cell receptor beta chain was determined in a study of CD8+ T cells in alopecia areata. The treatment was: oral pan-JAK inhibitor, 5-10 mg twice daily. After isolation, RNA underwent reverse transcription to generate cDNA as the sequencing template. TCRdb's copy holds only in-frame clones and misses some; the assay was immunoSEQ multiplex PCR. The data contain about 210,000 clones, over 60% of them singletons. V trimming: 5 bases; J trimming: 0 bases; junction bases outside the gene matches: 4. This CDR3 has 15 residues. Germline CDR1 SGHTA, CDR2 FQGNSA. This rearrangement joins TRBV7-2 to TRBJ1-1; the match to TRBD1 covers 9 bases. The sequences come from CD4+ T cells sorted from blood, collected at week 4, from a patient treated with tofacitinib. This TCR was recovered from a human donor with alopecia areata. In nucleotides, the CDR3 is TGTGCCAGCAGCGCCGGGACAGGGATGAACACTGAAGCTTTCTTT. Translated: CASSAGTGMNTEAFF.